The 2 T cell receptor beta chains below all came from one sample that was sequenced in a study of tumor-infiltrating lymphocytes in primary liver carcinoma. Total RNA and DNA came together from around 20-30 mg of bulk tissue without cell sorting. Researchers generated TCR beta cDNA from about 500 ng of total RNA, relying on a constant-region primer. Libraries for TCR beta were built through three nested multiplex PCR rounds, which together made up a slightly modified ARM-PCR procedure. With TRBV1-TRBV30 forward primers and a C-beta reverse primer, the first two PCR rounds were run for roughly 10 cycles each. In TCRdb, the multiplex PCR reads were re-called with MiXCR into one record per CDR3 protein. The top ten clones hold roughly a quarter of a sample with 40,000 to 55,000 distinct CDR3 sequences, 70% to 80% of them seen once. The sample taken for sequencing was liver tumor tissue from sampling region 5. Subset in this sample: tumor region T5, tumor centre. All receptors come from a man aged 35 to 55 with primary liver carcinoma and hepatitis B virus infection.

This clonotype occurred once. Relative to the germline gene, one junction end is altered; a read error may explain this. This chain uses TRBV6-1 with TRBJ2-1; 9 bases line up with TRBD2. From germline, CDR1 is MNHNS and CDR2 SASEGT. The CDR3 is made up of 15 amino acids. CDR3 bases: TGTGCCAGCTCCCGCGGGAGGGAGTCCTACAACGAGCAGTTCTTC. It translates to CASSRGRESYNEQFF.

A note on this clonotype: Relative to the germline gene, one junction end is altered; a read error may explain this. V usage is TRBV29-1 and J usage is TRBJ2-5; weak D call: TRBD2 (6 bases). There are 15 residues in the CDR3. The germline CDR1 and CDR2 sequences are SQVTM and ANQGSEA. CDR3 sequence (DNA): TGCAGCCTTGAAGATATGACGGGGAGGTCGGAGACCCAGTACTTC. It specifies CSLEDMTGRSETQYF.